This T cell receptor (beta chain) stems from a study of blood T cell repertoires in COVID-19. Trimming at V came to 5 bases and at J to 5 bases, leaving 5 bases not matched to a gene. Per the germline V gene, CDR1 is MNHEY and CDR2 is SVGAGI. The CDR3 is made up of 14 amino acids. Per the authors' pipeline: Using reference gene primer amplification, nucleated cell counts were estimated. Sequencing was performed with immunoSEQ multiplex PCR; in TCRdb, only in-frame clones are kept and a portion is missing. The V and J calls and the clone size are those of that table, but D and trimming were determined from the DNA. The sample consists of under 250,000 clones, roughly 86% of them appearing once. Participants were placed into cohorts based on the clinical history they reported. This clone was found once.

The sequence was collected from a woman aged 30 to 39 with acute COVID-19. The chain carries TRBV6-5 and TRBJ1-1, with 10 bases fitting TRBD1. The specimen sequenced was PBMCs or T cells enriched from blood (not recorded which). CDR3 DNA: TGTGCCAGCAGTATAAGGACAGGGGGGACTGAAGCTTTCTTT. Translated, it gives CASSIRTGGTEAFF.